The sequence of this T cell receptor beta chain was determined in a study of blood T cell repertoires in COVID-19. About the study: Whether acute or convalescent, the COVID-19 samples came from the United States, Italy and Spain. In each case, the material was cDNA or gDNA derived from T cells, B-cell-depleted T cells, or PBMCs.

In the original workflow: The assay estimated nucleated cells by amplifying reference gene primers. Assay used: immunoSEQ multiplex PCR; TCRdb lists only in-frame clones, some missing. That table furnishes V, J and clone size, whereas the DNA furnished D and trimming. The sample includes approximately 120,000 clones, approximately 77% of them seen just once. The CDR3 consists of 16 residues. Looked up from germline, CDR1 is LNHNV and CDR2 is YYDKDF (reference sequence). The V gene end was trimmed by 0 bases and the J gene end by 5 bases; junction bases not matched to a gene: 9. V is TRBV15 and J is TRBJ1-1, with 7 bases identical to TRBD1. The sample was peripheral blood. This clonotype originated in a man aged 80 or over with acute or convalescent COVID-19. The CDR3 loop is CATSRDRRGLRTEAFF. Here the CDR3 DNA reads TGTGCCACCAGCAGAGATCGGAGGGGGCTTCGTACTGAAGCTTTCTTT.